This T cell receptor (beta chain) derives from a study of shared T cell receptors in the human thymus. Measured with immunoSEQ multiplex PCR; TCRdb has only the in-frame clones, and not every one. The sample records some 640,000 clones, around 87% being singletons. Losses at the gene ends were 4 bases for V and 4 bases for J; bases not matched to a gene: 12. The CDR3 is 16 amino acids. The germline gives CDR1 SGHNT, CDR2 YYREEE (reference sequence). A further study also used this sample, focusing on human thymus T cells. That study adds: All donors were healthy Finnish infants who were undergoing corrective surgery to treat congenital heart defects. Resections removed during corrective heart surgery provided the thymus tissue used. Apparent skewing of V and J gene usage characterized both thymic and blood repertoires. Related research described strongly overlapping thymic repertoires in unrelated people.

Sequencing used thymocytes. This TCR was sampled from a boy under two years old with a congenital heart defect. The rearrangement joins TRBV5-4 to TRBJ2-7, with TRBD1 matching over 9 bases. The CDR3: CASSLGSGTGLYEQYF. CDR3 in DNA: TGTGCCAGCAGCCTCGGCTCCGGGACAGGGCTTTACGAGCAGTACTTC.